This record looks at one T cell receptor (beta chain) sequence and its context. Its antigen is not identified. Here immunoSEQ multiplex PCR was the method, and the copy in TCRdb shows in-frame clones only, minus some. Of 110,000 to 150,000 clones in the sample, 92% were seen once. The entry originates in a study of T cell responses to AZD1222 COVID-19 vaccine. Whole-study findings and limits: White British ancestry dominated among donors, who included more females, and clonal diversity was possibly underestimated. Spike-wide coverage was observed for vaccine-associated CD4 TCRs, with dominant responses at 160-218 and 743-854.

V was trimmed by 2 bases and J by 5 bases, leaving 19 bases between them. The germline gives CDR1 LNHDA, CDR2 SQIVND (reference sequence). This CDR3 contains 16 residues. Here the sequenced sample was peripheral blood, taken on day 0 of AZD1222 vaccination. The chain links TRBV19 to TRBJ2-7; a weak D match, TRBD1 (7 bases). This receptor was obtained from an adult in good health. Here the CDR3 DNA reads TGTGCCAGTAGTATAAGGGGGGAGACAGGGACCCACGAGCAGTACTTC. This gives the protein CASSIRGETGTHEQYF.